The TCR beta chain described here comes from a study of shared clonotypes between healthy human individuals. Across the whole study: The donor pool was made up of two women and three men aged 18 to 49. CD8 memory received one plate per donor, CD8 naive two, CD4 memory three and CD4 naive three.

The test was conducted at deep level. Some clones are missing from TCRdb's copy, which holds only in-frame ones; the method was immunoSEQ multiplex PCR. The sample contains 850,000 to 1,200,000 clones, around 75% of which appear only once. The CDR3 is made up of 14 amino acids. Deletions cut 3 bases from V and 2 bases from J, with 11 bases between. Germline CDR1 is SGHAT and CDR2 is FQNNGV. As concerns this clone: Its cognate antigen is unknown.

The study, taken as a whole, reports: Approximately 5% of naive CD4 clonotypes were shared across several donors.

Sequenced material: memory CD4+ T cells sorted from blood. The subset is: CD45RA-negative fraction. The chain recombines TRBV11-2 with TRBJ2-7; D is perhaps TRBD2 (5 bases). The receptor comes from a man aged 18 to 29 in good health. CDR3 sequence: CASSFIEGTYEQYF. The DNA for the CDR3 is TGTGCCAGCAGCTTCATAGAGGGAACCTACGAGCAGTACTTC.